The source of this T cell receptor beta chain is a study of T cells after yellow fever vaccination. Findings and limits, study-wide: Shared CD4/CD8 clonotypes were a small share, likely from convergent recombination.

V lost 5 bases to trimming and J lost 2 bases, with 25 bases between them. Germline CDR1 is SGHVS and CDR2 is FQNEAQ. The CDR3 spans 19 residues. TCRdb analysed the 5' RACE reads with MiXCR anew, one entry per CDR3 protein. Of fewer than 400,000 distinct CDR3 sequences listed, about 6.2% are singletons. Comment on this clonotype: Its target is not known.

This chain connects TRBV7-8 to TRBJ2-1, with D tentatively TRBD1 or TRBD2 (5 bases each). Here the sequenced sample was PBMCs, taken 5 days after the yellow fever booster vaccination. This TCR derives from a man aged 25 to 40 who received the YFV17D yellow fever vaccine. This CDR3 is CASSPTATRDPTAYNEQFF. The CDR3 nucleotides are TGTGCCAGCAGCCCCACCGCGACCCGGGACCCTACGGCCTACAATGAGCAGTTCTTC.